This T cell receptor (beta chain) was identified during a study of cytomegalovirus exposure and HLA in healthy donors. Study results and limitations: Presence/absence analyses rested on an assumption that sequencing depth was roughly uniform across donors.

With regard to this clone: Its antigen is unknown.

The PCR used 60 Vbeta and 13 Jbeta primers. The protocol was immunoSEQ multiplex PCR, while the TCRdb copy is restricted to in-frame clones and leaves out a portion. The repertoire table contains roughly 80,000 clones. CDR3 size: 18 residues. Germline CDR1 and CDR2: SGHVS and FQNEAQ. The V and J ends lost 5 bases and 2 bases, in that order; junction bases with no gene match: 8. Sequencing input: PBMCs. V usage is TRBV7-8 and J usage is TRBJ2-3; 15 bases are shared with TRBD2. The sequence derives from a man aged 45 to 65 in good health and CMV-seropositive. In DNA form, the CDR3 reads TGTGCCAGCAGCGCAGGACTAGCGGGAGGGCCAAACACAGATACGCAGTATTTT. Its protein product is CASSAGLAGGPNTDTQYF.